This entry is about one TCR beta chain. Its antigen remains unidentified. Reverse transcription of all isolated RNA meant that expressed TCRB transcripts were sequenced. The data were produced by immunoSEQ multiplex PCR, yet TCRdb's version contains in-frame clones alone and is incomplete. The table lists around 290,000 clones, 8% of them singletons. Based on CD45RO/CCR7/CD25/CD127/CD95/CD27, CD4+ regulatory, stem cell-like memory, naive and central memory cells were sorted. Purities over 95% were achieved in all sorted populations. The source of the sample is a study of beta chain features in type 1 diabetes. Study-wide results and limits: VDJ junctions in type 1 diabetes patients carried more deletions and fewer insertions. Among all four CD4+ subsets, Type 1 diabetes patients had TCRB CDR3s that were moderately but significantly shorter.

Trimming took off 5 bases at V and 4 bases at J, with 13 bases between the two ends. This CDR3 spans 14 amino acids. CDR1 and CDR2 (germline): SGHRS, YFSETQ. The receptor was isolated from a woman between 18 and 29 years old in good health. The chain carries TRBV5-1 and TRBJ2-1; D is ambiguous. Sequencing input: central memory CD4+ T cells from blood. The CDR3 bases are TGCGCCAGCAGATCAGATTGGGGTTACAATGAGCAGTTCTTC. As protein: CASRSDWGYNEQFF.